This TCR beta chain originates from a study of T cell responses to AZD1222 COVID-19 vaccine. This CDR3 is 15 amino acids long. The V gene lost 5 bases and the J gene lost 6 bases, with 18 bases spanning the gap. Germline V gene data show CDR1 as SGHRS and CDR2 as YFSETQ. Remarks on this clone: The target antigen is unknown.

Study-wide points: Only a handful of people who got AZD1222 tested seropositive at baseline. Nearly half of the spike-specific TCRs reportedly recognize variant regions that carry no mutations. Clonal diversity was possibly underestimated; the donors were predominantly white British and more often female. Regions 160-218 and 743-854 dominated among vaccine-associated CD4 TCRs spanning spike.

The method was immunoSEQ multiplex PCR; TCRdb's version includes in-frame clones alone and lacks a portion of them. Here the sample spans 130,000 or so clones, around 88% being singletons. The rearrangement uses TRBV5-1 and TRBJ2-1; D possibly uses TRBD1 or TRBD2 (5 bases each). This material consisted of peripheral blood, taken on day 0 of MenACWY control vaccination. This TCR derives from an adult in good health. The CDR3 here is CASRAPGTTSNEQFF. The CDR3 nucleotides read TGCGCCAGCAGAGCCCCCGGGACCACAAGCAATGAGCAGTTCTTC.